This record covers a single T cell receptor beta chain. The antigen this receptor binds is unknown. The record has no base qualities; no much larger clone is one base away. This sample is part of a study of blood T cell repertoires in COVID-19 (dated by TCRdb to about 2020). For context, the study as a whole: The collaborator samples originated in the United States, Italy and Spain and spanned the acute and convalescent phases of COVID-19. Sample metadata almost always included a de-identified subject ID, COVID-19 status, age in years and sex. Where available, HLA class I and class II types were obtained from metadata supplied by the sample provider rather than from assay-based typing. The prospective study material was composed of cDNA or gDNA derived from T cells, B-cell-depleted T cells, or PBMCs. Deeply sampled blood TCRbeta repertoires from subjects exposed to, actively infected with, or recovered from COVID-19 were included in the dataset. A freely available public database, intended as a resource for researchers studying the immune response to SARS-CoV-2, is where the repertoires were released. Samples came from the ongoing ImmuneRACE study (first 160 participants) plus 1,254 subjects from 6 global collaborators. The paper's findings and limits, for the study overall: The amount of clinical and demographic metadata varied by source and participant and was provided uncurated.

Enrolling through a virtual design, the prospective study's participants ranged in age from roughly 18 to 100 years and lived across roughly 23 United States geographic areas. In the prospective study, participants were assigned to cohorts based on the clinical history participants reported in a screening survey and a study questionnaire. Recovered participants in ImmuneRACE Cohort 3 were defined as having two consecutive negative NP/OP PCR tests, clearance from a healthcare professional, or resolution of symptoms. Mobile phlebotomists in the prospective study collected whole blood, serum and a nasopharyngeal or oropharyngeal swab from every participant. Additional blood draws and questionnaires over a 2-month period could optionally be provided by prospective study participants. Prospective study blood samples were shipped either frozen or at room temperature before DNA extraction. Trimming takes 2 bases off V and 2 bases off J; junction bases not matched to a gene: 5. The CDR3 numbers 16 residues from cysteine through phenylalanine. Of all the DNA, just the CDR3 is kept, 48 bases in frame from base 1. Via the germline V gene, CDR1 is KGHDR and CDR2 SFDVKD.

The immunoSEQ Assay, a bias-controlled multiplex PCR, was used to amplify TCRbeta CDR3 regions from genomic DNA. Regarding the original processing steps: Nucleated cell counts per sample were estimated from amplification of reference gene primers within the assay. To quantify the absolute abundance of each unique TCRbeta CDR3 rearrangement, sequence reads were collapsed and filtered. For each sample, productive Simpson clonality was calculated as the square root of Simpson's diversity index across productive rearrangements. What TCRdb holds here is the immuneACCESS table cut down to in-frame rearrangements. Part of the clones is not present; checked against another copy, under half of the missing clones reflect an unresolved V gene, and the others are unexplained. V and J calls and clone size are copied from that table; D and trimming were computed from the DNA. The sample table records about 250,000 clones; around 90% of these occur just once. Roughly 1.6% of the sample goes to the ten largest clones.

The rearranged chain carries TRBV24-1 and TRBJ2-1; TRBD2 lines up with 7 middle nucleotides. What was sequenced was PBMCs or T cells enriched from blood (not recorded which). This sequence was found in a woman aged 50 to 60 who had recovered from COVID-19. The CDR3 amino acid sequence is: CATSDSGGTTYNEQFF. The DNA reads TGTGCCACCAGTGATTCCGGCGGGACTACCTACAATGAGCAGTTCTTC.